This T cell receptor beta chain derives from a study of patients and donors after allogeneic stem cell transplantation. TCRdb itself ran the RT-PCR reads through MiXCR, one entry per CDR3 protein. The table includes about 15,000 distinct CDR3 sequences, under 35% detected once. The CDR3 extends over 14 amino acids. Trimming left V 4 bases short and J 0 bases short, with 10 bases between. The germline V gene encodes CDR1 SGDLS and CDR2 YYNGEE. This clonotype is termed medium-sized (0.01 to 0.1%). The chain carries TRBV9 and TRBJ1-2; D may be TRBD1 (5 bases). The specimen was blood, either unsorted or a sorted T cell fraction (not recorded which). The receptor was isolated from a human donor who was either an allogeneic HSCT recipient or a stem cell or donor lymphocyte infusion donor (not recorded which). It is not recorded whose cells these are; they may come from a transplant donor. The CDR3 loop is CASSRGRSNYGYTF. Written as DNA, the CDR3 is TGTGCCAGCAGCAGGGGCCGGTCTAACTATGGCTACACCTTC.